Each of the 14 T cell receptor beta chains below was sequenced from the same sample in a study of identifying expanded T cells in peripheral blood. The protocol was immunoSEQ multiplex PCR, while the TCRdb copy is restricted to in-frame clones and leaves out a portion. The table shows over 100,000 clones, with less than 90% occurring only once. The sample taken for sequencing was blood. The receptors come from a person between 18 and 70 years old in good health.

This sequence joins TRBV6-4 and TRBJ2-3; D call uncertain. Germline CDR1 is MRHNA and CDR2 is SNTAGT. Trimming shortened V by 2 bases and J by 4 bases, and 7 bases separated the two germline ends. The CDR3 loop spans 13 amino acids. DNA for the CDR3: TGTGCCAGCAGTGACCTAGAGTCAGATACGCAGTATTTT. It yields the protein CASSDLESDTQYF.

The gene calls are TRBV9 and TRBJ1-3; D gene uncertain. CDR1 and CDR2 from the germline V gene are SGDLS and YYNGEE. The V end lost 0 bases, the J end lost 0 bases, and 10 bases lay between the germline ends. This CDR3 has 16 amino acids. The DNA of the CDR3 is TGTGCCAGCAGCGTAGGTGGAAAGAACTCTGGAAACACCATATATTTT. The encoded protein is CASSVGGKNSGNTIYF. The whole variable domain, filled in from reference TRBV9 and TRBJ1-3, reads DSGVTQTPKHLITATGQRVTLRCSPRSGDLSVYWYQQSLDQGLQFLIQYYNGEERAKGNILERFSAQQFPDLHSELNLSSLELGDSALYFCASSVGGKNSGNTIYFGEGSWLTVV.

The J gene is TRBJ1-2, the V gene TRBV6-5, with a possible D match to TRBD1 (5 bases). Trimming removed 4 bases at V and 1 base at J, with 10 bases between. Germline V lookup: CDR1 MNHEY, CDR2 SVGAGI. This CDR3 has 14 amino acids. CDR3 DNA sequence: TGTGCCAGCAGTTTGGGGGGTAATAACTATGGCTACACCTTC. Translating gives CASSLGGNNYGYTF.

This rearrangement joins TRBV14 to TRBJ2-4, with D unresolved. Per the germline V gene, CDR1 is SGHDN and CDR2 is FVKESK. The V end lost 1 base, the J end lost 0 bases, and 7 bases lay between the germline ends. The CDR3 is made up of 15 amino acids. CDR3 DNA: TGTGCCAGCAGCCAAGGCCAGGCAGCCAAAAACATTCAGTACTTC. Its translation: CASSQGQAAKNIQYF.

V usage is TRBV28 and J usage is TRBJ2-6; perhaps TRBD2 as D (5 bases). The germline gives CDR1 MDHEN, CDR2 SYDVKM. V was clipped by 5 bases and J by 1 base, with 9 bases between them. The CDR3 is 15 residues long. The CDR3 is CASSPRESGANVLTF. The CDR3 nucleotides read TGTGCCAGCAGTCCCCGGGAATCTGGGGCCAACGTCCTGACTTTC.

The genes are TRBV5-1 and TRBJ1-1; a weak D match, TRBD1 (6 bases). V was cut by 3 bases and J by 5 bases, with 14 bases left in between. CDR3 length: 14 residues. Germline CDR1 is SGHRS and CDR2 is YFSETQ. The CDR3 sequence: CASSSGQSGTEAFF. The CDR3 DNA follows: TGCGCCAGCAGCTCAGGACAGTCGGGGACTGAAGCTTTCTTT. Full variable domain (rest looked up from reference TRBV5-1 and TRBJ1-1): KAGVTQTPRYLIKTRGQQVTLSCSPISGHRSVSWYQQTPGQGLQFLFEYFSETQRNKGNFPGRFSGRQFSNSRSEMNVSTLELGDSALYLCASSSGQSGTEAFFGQGTRLTVV.

V gene TRBV5-1 combines with J gene TRBJ2-2; TRBD2 matches at 10 bases. With V trimmed by 6 bases and J by 0 bases, 14 bases remained unmatched. The CDR3 consists of 19 residues. Germline V gene sequence: CDR1 SGHRS, CDR2 YFSETQ. CDR3 in amino acids: CASKPRIAGGFANTGELFF. The CDR3 DNA follows: TGCGCCAGCAAACCTCGGATAGCGGGAGGATTCGCGAACACCGGGGAGCTGTTTTTT.

V is TRBV19 and J is TRBJ1-5, with TRBD1 identical over 10 bases. This CDR3 contains 16 residues. The germline gives CDR1 LNHDA, CDR2 SQIVND (reference sequence). V lost 7 bases, J lost 6 bases, and 12 bases stayed unmatched. The CDR3 bases are TGTGCCAGTACCAACCGGGGGACAGGGGAGGGTCAGCCCCAGCATTTT. Translating it yields CASTNRGTGEGQPQHF.

This chain links TRBV18 with TRBJ1-2; TRBD1 matches 12 bases. This CDR3 spans 15 amino acids. The V gene's germline CDR1 is KGHSH and CDR2 LQKENI. Trimming cost V 3 bases and J 6 bases; bases outside gene matches: 5. The CDR3: CASSPAGTGGDGYTF. CDR3 coding DNA: TGTGCCAGCTCACCCGCCGGGACAGGGGGCGATGGCTACACCTTC.

This clone occurred once. This chain joins TRBV18 and TRBJ1-2, with D unresolved. V was trimmed by 2 bases and J by 5 bases, leaving 6 bases between them. CDR1 is KGHSH and CDR2 is LQKENI in the germline V gene. This CDR3 contains 12 residues. The CDR3 DNA follows: TGTGCCAGCTCACCAAAGGGTTATGGCTACACCTTC. The encoded protein is CASSPKGYGYTF.

In its sample, this clone was seen once. The V and J genes are TRBV5-4 and TRBJ2-1, with a tentative D call TRBD1 (5 bases). V lost 1 base and J lost 8, with 10 bases in between. The CDR3 extends over 13 amino acids. Germline assignment: CDR1 SGHNT and CDR2 YYREEE (reference sequence). The CDR3 spells CASSLSLGDEQFF. As DNA, the CDR3 is TGTGCCAGCAGCTTGTCCCTAGGGGATGAGCAGTTCTTC.

The chain combines TRBV5-5 with TRBJ2-3; D unresolved. Looked up from germline, CDR1 is SGHKS and CDR2 is YYEKEE (reference sequence). Trimming shortened V by 0 bases and J by 2 bases, and 7 bases separated the two germline ends. The CDR3 runs 14 residues. Here the CDR3 DNA reads TGTGCCAGCAGCTTGGGAGCTTTCACAGATACGCAGTATTTT. As protein: CASSLGAFTDTQYF.

J is TRBJ2-6 and V is TRBV5-1; the D is unclear. The CDR3 has 16 amino acids. Germline-derived CDR1 and CDR2 are SGHRS and YFSETQ. Trimming shortened V by 0 bases and J by 0 bases, and 7 bases separated the two germline ends. The CDR3 coding sequence is TGCGCCAGCAGCTTGGTCGACCTCTCTGGGGCCAACGTCCTGACTTTC. Protein product: CASSLVDLSGANVLTF.

This clone is a singleton in its sample. The V gene is TRBV7-7, the J gene TRBJ2-7, with TRBD1 as a possible D gene (6 bases). Germline V lookup: CDR1 SSHAT, CDR2 FNYEAQ (reference sequence). The CDR3 has 16 amino acids. Trimming took 5 bases from V and 0 from J, leaving 17 bases between them. The CDR3 loop reads CASSPPGQFISYEQYF. The CDR3 DNA follows: TGTGCCAGCAGCCCCCCGGGACAATTCATCTCCTACGAGCAGTACTTC.